These 30 T cell receptor beta chains came from one sample sequenced in a study of cytomegalovirus exposure and HLA in healthy donors. The study ran its PCR with 60 Vbeta and 13 Jbeta primers. Libraries were prepared by immunoSEQ multiplex PCR; TCRdb keeps only in-frame clonotypes and omits some of them. The repertoire holds some 120,000 clones, with 75% to 85% as singletons. Sequenced material: PBMCs. These receptor sequences come from a man aged 40-55 years in good health and CMV-seronegative.

The chain combines TRBV30 with TRBJ2-7, with TRBD1 matching over 8 bases. This CDR3 is 12 amino acids long. CDR1 and CDR2 from the germline V gene are GTSNPN and SVGIG (reference sequence). V was pared by 5 bases and J by 3 bases, with 3 bases of the junction left unmatched. CDR3: CAWQGASYEQYF. The CDR3 bases are TGTGCCTGGCAGGGGGCCAGCTACGAGCAGTACTTC.

The gene calls are TRBV6-6 and TRBJ1-5, with D tentatively TRBD1 (6 bases). Germline CDR1 is MNHNY and CDR2 is SVGAGI (reference sequence). The CDR3 is 15 residues long. The V end was cut by 5 bases, the J end by 0 bases, with 11 bases between. The CDR3 loop is CASSPGQYSNQPQHF. DNA for the CDR3: TGTGCCAGCAGTCCAGGACAGTATAGCAATCAGCCCCAGCATTTT.

This rearrangement joins TRBV5-6 to TRBJ2-5; maybe TRBD2 (7 bases). CDR1 and CDR2 (germline): SGHDT, YYEEEE. V gave up 0 bases and J gave up 5 bases, with 20 bases separating them. The CDR3 runs to 17 residues. CDR3 amino acids: CASSLASAGAAWETQYF. In nucleotides, the CDR3 is TGTGCCAGCAGCTTGGCGAGTGCGGGGGCCGCCTGGGAGACCCAGTACTTC.

CDR3 sequence (DNA): TGCGCCAGCAGCTGGGGTGGGGGGGCCTCCTACGAGCAGTACTTC. Protein sequence: CASSWGGGASYEQYF. The V and J genes are TRBV5-1 and TRBJ2-7, with D perhaps matching TRBD2 (7 bases). Between the trimmed V and J ends, which lost 3 bases and 0 bases, there was a span of 13 bases. CDR1 is SGHRS and CDR2 is YFSETQ in the germline V gene. The CDR3 is 15 residues long.

V gene TRBV5-1 combines with J gene TRBJ2-7; TRBD2 aligns across 9 bases. CDR1 and CDR2 from the germline V gene are SGHRS and YFSETQ. The CDR3 totals 15 residues. V was clipped by 2 bases and J by 2 bases; unmatched bases: 5. The CDR3, as DNA: TGCGCCAGCAGCTTTGAAATAGCGGGGGCCTACGAGCAGTACTTC. It yields the protein CASSFEIAGAYEQYF.

The sample holds a few counts of this clone. The CDR3 end shows no conserved phenylalanine or tryptophan, and so a read error is likely. J is TRBJ1-5 and V is TRBV6-5; a weak D match, TRBD1 (5 bases). Germline values: CDR1 MNHEY, CDR2 SVGAGI. The length of the CDR3 is 13 residues. V was cut by 6 bases and J by 3 bases, with 9 bases left in between. The DNA for the CDR3 is TGTGCCAGCAGCGAGACAGTCAATCAGCCCCAGCATGTT. Translation: CASSETVNQPQHV.

This clone was counted between two and nine times. The chain uses TRBV7-9 and TRBJ2-7, with TRBD1 identical over 7 bases. The junction had 8 bases not matched to a gene; V was cut back by 3 bases and J by 3 bases. This CDR3 is built from 15 residues. Per the germline V gene, CDR1 is SEHNR and CDR2 is FQNEAQ (reference sequence). The CDR3 sequence is CASSLRQGMFYEQYF. CDR3 nucleotide sequence: TGTGCCAGCAGCTTGAGACAGGGAATGTTCTACGAGCAGTACTTC.

The V call is TRBV10-2, the J call TRBJ2-2; 10 bases are a match to TRBD2. This CDR3 is 17 amino acids long. CDR1 is WSHSY and CDR2 is SAAADI in the germline V gene. With V trimmed by 6 bases and J by 1 base, 8 bases remained unmatched. The CDR3 nucleotides read TGCGCCAGCAGCCCGGTCCGGACTAGCGGGAACACCGGGGAGCTGTTTTTT. Translation gives CASSPVRTSGNTGELFF.

The rearrangement uses TRBV14 and TRBJ2-3, with TRBD2 matching over 11 bases. The CDR3 runs to 15 residues. The V segment lost 1 base and the J segment 4 bases; nucleotides outside the gene matches: 1. Germline-derived CDR1 and CDR2 are SGHDN and FVKESK. DNA of the CDR3: TGTGCCAGCAGCCAAGCGGGACTAGCGGCAGATACGCAGTATTTT. Its translation is CASSQAGLAADTQYF.

The gene calls are TRBV6-5 and TRBJ2-5, with TRBD2 matching over 7 bases. Germline V gene lookup returns CDR1 MNHEY and CDR2 SVGAGI. This CDR3 contains 16 residues. Losses at the gene ends were 2 bases for V and 4 bases for J; bases not matched to a gene: 10. CDR3 nucleotide sequence: TGTGCCAGCAGTTACGGCGGGGAGGGAACAGGAGAGACCCAGTACTTC. This encodes CASSYGGEGTGETQYF.

V is TRBV27 and J is TRBJ1-5; D is ambiguous. The length of the CDR3 is 14 residues. Trimming left V 3 bases short and J 5 bases short, with 11 bases between. Germline V gene data show CDR1 as MNHEY and CDR2 as SMNVEV (reference sequence). DNA of the CDR3: TGTGCCAGCAGTTTGGAGGGAGGTTATCAGCCCCAGCATTTT. Encoded protein: CASSLEGGYQPQHF.

The chain links TRBV5-1 to TRBJ2-7; TRBD1 might be the D (6 bases). Germline V gene sequence: CDR1 SGHRS, CDR2 YFSETQ. CDR3 length: 14 amino acids. V dropped 4 bases and J dropped 0 bases, with 11 bases sitting between them. CDR3 sequence reads: CASSPRGNSYEQYF. The CDR3 coding sequence is TGCGCCAGCAGCCCCAGGGGCAACTCCTACGAGCAGTACTTC.

The V call is TRBV10-3, the J call TRBJ1-2; TRBD1 agrees at 7 bases. CDR1 is ENHRY and CDR2 is SYGVKD in the germline V gene. The V segment lost 7 bases and the J segment 3 bases; nucleotides outside the gene matches: 8. The CDR3 has 14 amino acids. The CDR3 reads CAINAGTVDYGYTF. For the CDR3, the DNA is TGTGCCATCAACGCCGGGACAGTAGACTATGGCTACACCTTC.

The chain uses TRBV19 and TRBJ2-7, with D possibly TRBD2 on 6 matching bases. Germline loops: CDR1 LNHDA, CDR2 SQIVND (reference sequence). CDR3 length equals 11 residues. The V gene lost 7 bases and the J gene lost 5 bases, with 9 bases spanning the gap. The CDR3: CASKGGHEQYF. CDR3 bases: TGTGCCAGTAAAGGAGGGCACGAGCAGTACTTC.

The chain combines TRBV14 with TRBJ1-2; tentative D call: TRBD1 (5 bases). Germline V gives CDR1 SGHDN, CDR2 FVKESK. The CDR3 loop spans 15 amino acids. V lost 1 base to trimming and J lost 4 bases, with 13 bases between them. The CDR3 region is CASSQGAGWTYGYTF. CDR3 DNA sequence: TGTGCCAGCAGCCAAGGGGCAGGGTGGACCTATGGCTACACCTTC.

The gene calls are TRBV19 and TRBJ1-2; tentatively, D is TRBD1 (6 bases). Trimming stripped 4 bases from V and 4 bases from J, with 16 bases between. The CDR3 runs to 15 residues. Germline CDR1 is LNHDA and CDR2 is SQIVND (reference sequence). CDR3 nucleotide sequence: TGTGCCAGTAGTACGACAGGAACCCTGGGCTATGGCTACACCTTC. Amino acids: CASSTTGTLGYGYTF.

The chain is built from TRBV5-4 and TRBJ1-2; 8 bases agree with TRBD1. Germline V gene data show CDR1 as SGHNT and CDR2 as YYREEE (reference sequence). The CDR3 consists of 14 residues. The V and J ends lost 2 bases and 4 bases, in that order; junction bases with no gene match: 4. CDR3 sequence: CASSFDRGGYGYTF. The CDR3 DNA reads TGTGCCAGCAGCTTTGACAGGGGAGGCTATGGCTACACCTTC.

The J gene is TRBJ1-2, the V gene TRBV5-1, with unresolved D. Germline V gene lookup returns CDR1 SGHRS and CDR2 YFSETQ. Trimming removed 4 bases from V and 4 bases from J, with 14 bases in between. This CDR3 has 14 residues. Here the CDR3 DNA reads TGCGCCAGCAGCCCCCGGGGAGGCCGCTATGGCTACACCTTC. This sequence encodes CASSPRGGRYGYTF.

A few counts support this clone. V and J are TRBV19 and TRBJ2-5; 7 nucleotides match TRBD1. The germline gives CDR1 LNHDA, CDR2 SQIVND (reference sequence). The trim removed 5 bases at V and 1 base at J, leaving 4 bases unmatched. CDR3 length: 14 residues. The CDR3 spells CASSPRQGQETQYF. The CDR3 DNA reads TGTGCCAGTAGTCCCCGACAGGGCCAAGAGACCCAGTACTTC.

This clone was observed once. V is TRBV28 and J is TRBJ2-4; 9 nucleotides line up with TRBD1. The junction had 5 bases not matched to a gene; V was cut back by 3 bases and J by 5 bases. Germline CDR1 reads MDHEN; CDR2 reads SYDVKM. The CDR3 is 15 amino acids. The CDR3 nucleotides read TGTGCCAGCAGTTTCTCGGGACAGGGACAAAACATTCAGTACTTC. It yields the protein CASSFSGQGQNIQYF.

Only a few counts were recorded for this clone. The J gene is TRBJ1-1, the V gene TRBV29-1; no definite D call. CDR1 and CDR2 from the germline V gene are SQVTM and ANQGSEA. This CDR3 has 14 residues. V was shortened by 5 bases and J by 0 bases, with 13 bases between the two germline ends. For the CDR3, the DNA is TGCAGCGTTCATAGCCCGGGAGTGAACACTGAAGCTTTCTTT. Protein: CSVHSPGVNTEAFF.

This rearrangement joins TRBV5-1 to TRBJ2-7; 11 bases align to TRBD1. The CDR3 loop spans 14 amino acids. CDR1 is SGHRS, CDR2 YFSETQ, per germline. V lost 5 bases to trimming and J lost 5 bases; unmatched junction nucleotides: 6. In DNA, the CDR3 is TGCGCCAGCAGTCGGGACAGGGGGACCCACGAGCAGTACTTC. It is translated as CASSRDRGTHEQYF.

This clone was recorded once. V usage is TRBV25-1 and J usage is TRBJ2-7, with D unclear. V dropped 5 bases and J dropped 1 base, with 6 bases sitting between them. This CDR3 contains 12 residues. Germline assignment: CDR1 MGHDK and CDR2 SYGVNS. The DNA for the CDR3 is TGTGCCAGCAGTTCGGTTTCCTACGAGCAGTACTTC. Translated: CASSSVSYEQYF.

Notes on this clone: One junction end does not reproduce the germline sequence, and a read error may be involved. The genes are TRBV2 and TRBJ2-3, with D perhaps TRBD2 (5 bases). The CDR3 has 16 amino acids. Per germline, CDR1 SNHLY and CDR2 FYNNEI. The CDR3 loop reads CPLVEPGYFFTDTQYF. CDR3 nucleotides: TGCCCCCTAGTTGAGCCGGGATATTTTTTCACAGATACGCAGTATTTT.

The chain combines TRBV27 with TRBJ2-3, with 10 bases matching TRBD1. The length of the CDR3 is 16 residues. CDR1 is MNHEY, CDR2 SMNVEV, per germline (reference sequence). With 6 bases clipped from V and 3 bases from J, the junction kept 9 bases outside the gene matches. The CDR3 sequence is CASSQLGTGATDTQYF. CDR3 nucleotide sequence: TGTGCCAGCAGCCAGTTGGGGACAGGGGCTACAGATACGCAGTATTTT.

This rearrangement joins TRBV5-4 to TRBJ2-1; tentatively, D is TRBD2 (5 bases). Germline V gives CDR1 SGHNT, CDR2 YYREEE (reference sequence). Trimming took 4 bases from V and 7 from J, leaving 18 bases between them. The CDR3 spans 15 residues. Here the CDR3 reads CASSPSGSPSNEQFF. The CDR3 coding sequence is TGTGCCAGCAGCCCGAGTGGGAGCCCTTCGAATGAGCAGTTCTTC.

There are a few counts of this clone. V usage is TRBV29-1 and J usage is TRBJ1-5, with D possibly being TRBD1 (6 bases). V was pared by 6 bases and J by 7 bases, with 16 bases between. Germline CDR1 and CDR2: SQVTM and ANQGSEA. The CDR3 sequence is 13 residues long. The CDR3 DNA is TGCAGCGTCTCCGGACAGATTGGGCAGCCCCAGCATTTT. Translating gives CSVSGQIGQPQHF.

The V call is TRBV4-1, the J call TRBJ1-2, with TRBD1 as a possible D gene (6 bases). V lost 1 base and J lost 4, with 13 bases in between. CDR1 is MGHRA and CDR2 is YSYEKL in the germline V gene. This CDR3 is built from 15 residues. CDR3 in DNA: TGCGCCAGCAGCCAAGGGACGGGGGGCCGCTATGGCTACACCTTC. This encodes CASSQGTGGRYGYTF.

The chain joins TRBV29-1 to TRBJ2-5, with D perhaps matching TRBD2 (6 bases). Germline V gene lookup returns CDR1 SQVTM and CDR2 ANQGSEA. The length of the CDR3 is 14 residues. V dropped 5 bases and J dropped 1 base, with 14 bases sitting between them. CDR3 region: CSVSRTTSQETQYF. Here the CDR3 DNA reads TGCAGCGTTTCAAGGACTACCAGCCAAGAGACCCAGTACTTC.

V is TRBV5-1 and J is TRBJ1-1; 8 nucleotides match TRBD1. The CDR3 is made up of 16 amino acids. V shed 4 bases and J 0 bases; nucleotides not matched to a gene: 8. Germline-derived CDR1 and CDR2 are SGHRS and YFSETQ. CDR3 amino acids: CASSIGQGSMNTEAFF. The CDR3 DNA is TGCGCCAGCAGCATAGGACAGGGAAGTATGAACACTGAAGCTTTCTTT.